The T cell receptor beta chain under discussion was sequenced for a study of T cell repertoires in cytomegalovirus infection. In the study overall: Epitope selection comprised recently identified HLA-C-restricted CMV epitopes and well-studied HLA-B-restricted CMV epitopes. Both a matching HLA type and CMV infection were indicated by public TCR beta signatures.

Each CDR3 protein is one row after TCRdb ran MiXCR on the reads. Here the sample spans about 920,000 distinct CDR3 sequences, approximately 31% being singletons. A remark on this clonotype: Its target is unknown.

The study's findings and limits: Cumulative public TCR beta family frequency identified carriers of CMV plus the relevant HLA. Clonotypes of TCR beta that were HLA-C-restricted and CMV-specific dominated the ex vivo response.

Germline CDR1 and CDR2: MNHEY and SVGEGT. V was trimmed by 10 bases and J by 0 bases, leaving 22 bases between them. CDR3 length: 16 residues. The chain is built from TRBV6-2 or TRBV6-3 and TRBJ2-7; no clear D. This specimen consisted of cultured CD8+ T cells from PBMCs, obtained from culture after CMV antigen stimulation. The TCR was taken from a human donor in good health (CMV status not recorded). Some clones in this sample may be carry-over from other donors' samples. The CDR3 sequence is CAIQGRSKRSSYEQYV. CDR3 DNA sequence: TGTGCCATCCAAGGCAGGTCAAAGAGGAGCTCCTACGAGCAGTACGTC.